A selection of T cell receptor beta chains follows, all from one sample in a study of CD8 T cells in ankylosing spondylitis. TCRdb recomputed calls from the 5' RACE reads with MiXCR, one row per CDR3 protein. The table records 670,000 or so distinct CDR3 sequences, 15% to 20% of them present only once. What was sequenced was blood, either unsorted or a sorted T cell fraction (not recorded which). Receptors originate from a male donor with ankylosing spondylitis. The CDR3 runs from the conserved cysteine through the conserved F or W. D genes are given only for firm matches. The size of a clone is reported for some rows only, either as once, few or many, or as a class for expanded clones.

>TRBV27|.|.|TRBJ1-6
TGTGCCAGCAGTCTTTATTCACCCCTCCACTTT
CASSLYSPLHF
>TRBV3-1|.|.|TRBJ1-1
TGTGCCAGCAGCCCCTTGAAAGCGGGGAACACTGAAGCTTTCTTT
CASSPLKAGNTEAFF
>TRBV7-2|.|many|TRBJ1-2
TGTGCCAGCAGCTTAGACAGCACCCGAGGGGGCTACACCTTC
CASSLDSTRGGYTF
>TRBV12-3/TRBV12-4|.|few|TRBJ2-1
TGTGCCAGCAGTTCTTTTCCGGGGGCGCAGGAAAATGAGCAGTTCTTC
CASSSFPGAQENEQFF
>TRBV4-2|TRBD1|few|TRBJ1-3
TGTGCCAGCAGCCAAAGGACAGGGACTACCTCTGGAAACACCATATATTTT
CASSQRTGTTSGNTIYF
>TRBV20-1|.|.|TRBJ2-1
TGCAGTGCTAGAGGTCTGGGGTCCCTTTACAATGAGCAGTTCTTC
CSARGLGSLYNEQFF
>TRBV7-6|TRBD2|few|TRBJ2-1
TGTGCCAGCAGCTTAAACGTTCGGGGGGTTTCCTACAATGAGCAGTTCTTC
CASSLNVRGVSYNEQFF
>TRBV7-9|.|.|TRBJ2-1
TGTGCCAGCAGCCAAGGATCCCCCTACAATGAGCAGTTCTTC
CASSQGSPYNEQFF
>TRBV4-2|TRBD2|many|TRBJ2-3
TGTGCCAGCAGCCAATGGGCGGGAGGAGGCACAGATACGCAGTATTTT
CASSQWAGGGTDTQYF
>TRBV11-2|TRBD1|few|TRBJ1-2
TGTGCCAGCAGCTTAGAGACAGGGGAGGACCCCTATGGCTACACCTTC
CASSLETGEDPYGYTF
>TRBV29-1|.|few|TRBJ2-5
TGCAGCGTTGCCCTCTCGACAGAAGGGGATCGGTACTTC
CSVALSTEGDRYF
>TRBV20-1|TRBD2|.|TRBJ2-3
TGCAGTGTAGCGGGGGGGATTACAGATACGCAGTATTTT
CSVAGGITDTQYF
>TRBV7-9|TRBD1|.|TRBJ2-5
TGTGCCAGCAGCTTACCGGGACAGGGGTTTTATCAAGAGACCCAGTACTTC
CASSLPGQGFYQETQYF
>TRBV12-3/TRBV12-4|TRBD2|.|TRBJ2-1
TGTGCCAGCAGTTTCCTAGCGGGAGTTATTGAGCAGTTCTTC
CASSFLAGVIEQFF
>TRBV29-1|.|.|TRBJ1-4
TGCAGCGTTGCTGAGAGGGACAATGAAAAACTGTTTTTT
CSVAERDNEKLFF
>TRBV29-1|.|.|TRBJ1-1
TGCAGCGTCGGGACTGATAGGGTTAACACTGAAGCTTTCTTT
CSVGTDRVNTEAFF
>TRBV12-3/TRBV12-4|.|few|TRBJ2-1
TGTGCCAGCAGTTTGGGGCCAAAGGGGTTCTTC
CASSLGPKGFF
>TRBV5-1|.|.|TRBJ2-1
TGCGCCAGCAGCTTGGATCTACTCTACAATGAGCAGTTCTTC
CASSLDLLYNEQFF
>TRBV6-2/TRBV6-3|TRBD2|few|TRBJ2-3
TGTGCCAGCAGTTCGTCAACGGGGGTCGGGACTAGCGGGGCCCATAGCACAGATACGCAGTATTTT
CASSSSTGVGTSGAHSTDTQYF
>TRBV24-1|.|few|TRBJ2-2
TGTGCCACCAGTGATCCGGGACAAAACACCGGGGAGCTGTTTTTT
CATSDPGQNTGELFF
>TRBV5-1|.|few|TRBJ2-5
TGCGCCAGCAGCTCAGGGGGGCGGGCGATCCAAGAGACCCAGTACTTC
CASSSGGRAIQETQYF
>TRBV15|.|few|TRBJ2-1
TGTGCCACCAGCAGACTTTTATCCTACAATGAGCAGTTCTTC
CATSRLLSYNEQFF